These 16 T cell receptor beta chains were sequenced from one sample in a study of T cell responses to AZD1222 COVID-19 vaccine. The assay was immunoSEQ multiplex PCR, and TCRdb's table has in-frame clones only and misses some. The sample yields 100,000 to 150,000 clones, around nine tenths seen once. Sample: peripheral blood, taken 28 days after the second AZD1222 dose. The origin of the receptors is an adult who received the AZD1222 COVID-19 vaccine.

Only one count was recorded for this clone. The V call is TRBV6-5, the J call TRBJ2-7; TRBD2 agrees at 10 bases. The CDR3 has 15 amino acids. Germline CDR1 is MNHEY and CDR2 is SVGAGI. After removal of 6 bases from V and 1 base from J, the junction contained 6 bases not matched to a gene. The CDR3 DNA sequence: TGTGCCAGCAGGACTCAGCGGGAGGGATCCTACGAGCAGTACTTC. Amino acid sequence: CASRTQREGSYEQYF.

The rearrangement uses TRBV18 and TRBJ1-2, with D tentatively TRBD1 (5 bases). The V end lost 5 bases, the J end lost 2 bases, and 9 bases lay between the germline ends. Germline loops: CDR1 KGHSH, CDR2 LQKENI. The CDR3 contains 13 residues. CDR3 loop: CASSGADNYGYTF. CDR3 DNA sequence: TGTGCCAGCTCAGGGGCAGACAACTATGGCTACACCTTC.

The gene calls are TRBV19 and TRBJ2-5; a weak D match, TRBD1 (5 bases). Deletions cut 7 bases from V and 1 base from J, with 13 bases between. The germline V gene has CDR1 LNHDA and CDR2 SQIVND (reference sequence). This CDR3 is 14 amino acids long. The CDR3 region has the DNA TGTGCCAGTATTTCGACAGTCCGCCAAGAGACCCAGTACTTC. Translation: CASISTVRQETQYF. Together with reference TRBV19 and TRBJ2-5, the CDR3 gives the full variable domain: DGGITQSPKYLFRKEGQNVTLSCEQNLNHDAMYWYRQDPGQGLRLIYYSQIVNDFQKGDIAEGYSVSREKKESFPLTVTSAQKNPTAFYLCASISTVRQETQYFGPGTRLLVL.

V is TRBV3-1 (or the pseudogene TRBV3-2) and J is TRBJ2-3, with a tentative D call TRBD2 (5 bases). The V gene lost 0 bases and the J gene lost 11 bases, with 21 bases spanning the gap. The CDR3 covers 16 residues. Germline V gene sequence: CDR1 LGHDT, CDR2 YNNKEL (reference sequence). The CDR3 spells CASSQEGRLPSSGQYF. The DNA for the CDR3 is TGTGCCAGCAGCCAAGAAGGGAGACTACCAAGCAGCGGGCAGTATTTT.

The chain employs TRBV11-1 and TRBJ1-2; a possible D gene is TRBD1 (5 bases). The V gene's germline CDR1 is SGHAT and CDR2 FQDESV (reference sequence). CDR3 length: 13 residues. V lost 0 bases and J lost 8, with 10 bases in between. The chain's CDR3 is CASSLAGHLGYTF. DNA for the CDR3: TGTGCCAGCAGCTTAGCGGGGCACTTGGGCTACACCTTC.

CDR3 amino acids: CASGTGTRILRETQYF. Written as DNA, the CDR3 is TGTGCCAGCGGAACGGGGACCCGCATTTTAAGGGAGACCCAGTACTTC. The chain uses TRBV27 and TRBJ2-5; D could derive from TRBD1 or TRBD2 (5 bases each). V was shortened by 8 bases and J by 5 bases, with 24 bases between the two germline ends. The CDR3 totals 16 residues. The germline V gene has CDR1 MNHEY and CDR2 SMNVEV (reference sequence).

The chain combines TRBV7-8 with TRBJ2-5, with D maybe TRBD2 (7 bases). Looked up from germline, CDR1 is SGHVS and CDR2 is FQNEAQ. The V gene lost 1 base and the J gene lost 3 bases, with 12 bases spanning the gap. The CDR3 runs to 15 residues. CDR3 sequence reads: CASSLEGGTEETQYF. The CDR3 DNA reads TGTGCCAGCAGCTTAGAGGGGGGGACCGAAGAGACCCAGTACTTC.

This clone occurred a few times. This chain links TRBV29-1 with TRBJ1-2; the D is unclear. Trimming left V 0 bases short and J 3 bases short, with 11 bases between. This CDR3 is built from 14 residues. Per the germline V gene, CDR1 is SQVTM and CDR2 is ANQGSEA. Written as DNA, the CDR3 is TGCAGCGTTGAAGATCCGGTCCCACACTATGGCTACACCTTC. It yields the protein CSVEDPVPHYGYTF.

The gene calls are TRBV7-9 and TRBJ2-2; 9 bases align to TRBD2. J gave up 0 bases and V 7 bases, and 6 bases lay outside the gene matches. The CDR3 is made up of 16 amino acids. Looked up from germline, CDR1 is SEHNR and CDR2 is FQNEAQ (reference sequence). CDR3 protein: CASTKVAGANTGELFF. In DNA form, the CDR3 reads TGTGCCAGCACCAAAGTAGCGGGGGCGAACACCGGGGAGCTGTTTTTT.

Only a few counts were recorded for this clone. The chain recombines TRBV7-9 with TRBJ2-1; D gene uncertain. This CDR3 region has 14 residues. The germline V gene has CDR1 SEHNR and CDR2 FQNEAQ (reference sequence). Trimming pared 5 bases from V and 4 bases from J, leaving 12 bases between. The CDR3 sequence is CASSHRVRYNEQFF. The DNA of the CDR3 is TGTGCCAGCAGCCATCGGGTACGTTACAATGAGCAGTTCTTC.

The rearrangement links TRBV7-6 to TRBJ1-4, with D unresolved. The V gene's germline CDR1 is SGHVS and CDR2 FNYEAQ. Between the trimmed V and J ends, which lost 5 bases and 0 bases, there was a span of 19 bases. The CDR3 is made up of 18 amino acids. This CDR3 is CASSRSPRIETTNEKLFF. The CDR3, as DNA: TGTGCCAGCAGCCGCAGTCCCAGGATAGAGACAACTAATGAAAAACTGTTTTTT. Drawing the rest from reference TRBV7-6 and TRBJ1-4, the complete variable domain is GAGVSQSPRYKVTKRGQDVALRCDPISGHVSLYWYRQALGQGPEFLTYFNYEAQQDKSGLPNDRFSAERPEGSISTLTIQRTEQRDSAMYRCASSRSPRIETTNEKLFFGSGTQLSVL.

V is TRBV2 and J is TRBJ2-7; 9 nucleotides align to TRBD1. The junction had 6 bases not matched to a gene; V was cut back by 7 bases and J by 2 bases. Germline CDR1 SNHLY, CDR2 FYNNEI. The CDR3 has 14 residues. CDR3: CASTGQGEAYEQYF. DNA for the CDR3: TGTGCCAGCACGGGACAGGGAGAGGCCTACGAGCAGTACTTC.

The rearrangement links TRBV19 to TRBJ2-7, with D possibly being TRBD1 (5 bases). CDR3 length: 14 amino acids. Trimming stripped 3 bases from V and 6 bases from J, with 15 bases between. Looked up from germline, CDR1 is LNHDA and CDR2 is SQIVND (reference sequence). CDR3 in amino acids: CASSIGHRLGEQYF. The CDR3 DNA sequence: TGTGCCAGTAGTATCGGTCACAGGTTAGGCGAGCAGTACTTC.

The V gene is TRBV10-3, the J gene TRBJ2-7, with D maybe TRBD2 (5 bases). Germline lookup yields CDR1 ENHRY and CDR2 SYGVKD. V lost 0 bases and J lost 2, with 11 bases in between. The CDR3 spans 15 residues. The CDR3 protein is CAISESGWGAYEQYF. The DNA of the CDR3 is TGTGCCATCAGTGAGTCTGGGTGGGGAGCCTACGAGCAGTACTTC.

The chain joins TRBV6-2 or TRBV6-3 to TRBJ1-5, with 7 bases lining up with TRBD1. Germline CDR1 is MNHEY and CDR2 is SVGEGT. The CDR3 loop spans 14 amino acids. V was clipped by 5 bases and J by 4 bases; unmatched bases: 5. The CDR3 protein is CASSPGTDNQPQHF. As DNA, the CDR3 is TGTGCCAGCAGTCCCGGGACAGATAATCAGCCCCAGCATTTT.

The rearrangement joins TRBV28 to TRBJ2-7, with D perhaps matching TRBD2 (7 bases). Germline loops: CDR1 MDHEN, CDR2 SYDVKM. The CDR3 is 14 residues long. CDR3 bases: TGTGCTGTACTCGGAGGGGGGGCTTCCTACGAGCAGTACTTC. It translates to CAVLGGGASYEQYF.